The 7 T cell receptor beta chains in this list originate from one sample, sequenced in a study of blood T cell repertoires in COVID-19. Assay used: immunoSEQ multiplex PCR; TCRdb lists only in-frame clones, some missing. The table lists about 140,000 clones, 84% of them singletons. The sequencing sample was made of PBMCs or T cells enriched from blood (not recorded which). These TCRs come from a woman aged 45-60 years with acute COVID-19.

V is TRBV11-2 and J is TRBJ2-1, with 8 bases that match TRBD2. The germline V gene encodes CDR1 SGHAT and CDR2 FQNNGV. V was clipped by 5 bases and J by 8 bases; unmatched bases: 14. The CDR3 runs to 16 residues. Here the CDR3 DNA reads TGTGCCAGCAGCACATTCTCTAGCGGGCTTCGGTATGAGCAGTTCTTC. This encodes CASSTFSSGLRYEQFF.

V is TRBV10-3 and J is TRBJ2-5, with 9 bases lining up with TRBD1. Germline loops: CDR1 ENHRY, CDR2 SYGVKD. The CDR3 is made up of 14 amino acids. V dropped 8 bases and J dropped 5; count of bases not matched to a gene: 9. CDR3 sequence: CAIGKQGAGETQYF. CDR3 nucleotides: TGTGCCATCGGAAAACAGGGGGCCGGCGAGACCCAGTACTTC.

This clone showed up just once. The CDR3 coding sequence is TGTGCCACCAGTGACGGGACTAGCGGGAGACAGGGCAATGAGCAGTTCTTC. It translates to CATSDGTSGRQGNEQFF. V and J are TRBV24-1 and TRBJ2-1; 14 nucleotides agree with TRBD2. There are 17 residues in the CDR3. Per germline, CDR1 KGHDR and CDR2 SFDVKD. V dropped 4 bases and J dropped 6; count of bases not matched to a gene: 7.

V is TRBV3-1 (or the pseudogene TRBV3-2) and J is TRBJ2-7; 7 bases map to TRBD2. V gave up 0 bases and J gave up 3 bases; unmatched junction bases: 8. Germline CDR1 is LGHDT and CDR2 is YNNKEL (reference sequence). There are 16 residues in the CDR3. CDR3 sequence (DNA): TGTGCCAGCAGCCAAGATTTGGCGGGAGTTAGCTACGAGCAGTACTTC. Amino acids: CASSQDLAGVSYEQYF.

This chain joins TRBV14 and TRBJ1-3; D is unresolved. V was clipped by 4 bases and J by 0 bases, with 13 bases between them. The CDR3 covers 16 residues. The germline gives CDR1 SGHDN, CDR2 FVKESK. For the CDR3, the DNA is TGTGCCAGCAGCCCCAGCGGGAGAGACTCTGGAAACACCATATATTTT. It encodes CASSPSGRDSGNTIYF.

CDR3 coding DNA: TGTGCCAGCTCACGGCAGGGTGTGGATGAGCAGTTCTTC. Protein product: CASSRQGVDEQFF. The genes are TRBV18 and TRBJ2-1, with D possibly being TRBD1 (5 bases). Looked up from germline, CDR1 is KGHSH and CDR2 is LQKENI. CDR3 size: 13 residues. V lost 4 bases and J lost 8, with 12 bases in between.

The chain couples TRBV24-1 to TRBJ2-7, with 8 nucleotides matching TRBD1. V shed 6 bases and J 1 base; nucleotides not matched to a gene: 7. CDR1 is KGHDR, CDR2 SFDVKD, per germline. The CDR3 has 15 amino acids. CDR3 residues: CATSKTGTGSYEQYF. The CDR3 DNA sequence: TGTGCCACCAGTAAGACCGGGACAGGTTCCTACGAGCAGTACTTC.